This TCR beta chain was profiled in a study of blood T cell repertoires in COVID-19. Across the study: From T cells, B-cell-depleted T cells, or PBMCs came the material, which was cDNA or gDNA.

TCRdb's copy holds only in-frame clones and misses some; the assay was immunoSEQ multiplex PCR. The data show 110,000 to 150,000 clones, around 90% seen once. Germline CDR1 and CDR2: SQVTM and ANQGSEA. V shed 4 bases and J 5 bases; nucleotides not matched to a gene: 2. This CDR3 contains 13 residues. Material: peripheral blood. This TCR was sampled from a woman of 80 years or more with acute or convalescent COVID-19. The chain combines TRBV29-1 with TRBJ2-5, with TRBD1 identical over 12 bases. CDR3 in DNA: TGCAGCGTTGCGGGACAGGGGGCTGAGACCCAGTACTTC. Translating it yields CSVAGQGAETQYF.